Listed below are T cell receptor beta chains from one sample, sequenced in a study of cytomegalovirus exposure and HLA in healthy donors. Only in-frame clones appear in the TCRdb table, and some are missing; sequencing was by immunoSEQ multiplex PCR. The sample gives nearly 100,000 clones, roughly a tenth of which show up once; about 4.7% is in the top ten. The sample was PBMCs. These receptor sequences come from a man aged 45 to 65 in good health and CMV-seropositive. CDR3s include the opening cysteine and the closing phenylalanine or tryptophan. D genes are given only for firm matches. Part of the rows lack a size; the others show once, few, many or a class for expanded clones.

J gene: TRBJ2-3; clone size: few; V gene: TRBV27; D gene: .; CDR3 DNA: TGTGCCAGCAGTTTAGGTCAGATTGAAACAGATACGCAGTATTTT; CDR3 protein: CASSLGQIETDTQYF
J gene: TRBJ1-1; clone size: few; V gene: TRBV4-2; D gene: .; CDR3 DNA: TGTGCCAGCAGCCAATCTTCCCGCGCGGCTGAAGCTTTCTTT; CDR3 protein: CASSQSSRAAEAFF
J gene: TRBJ2-7; clone size: .; V gene: TRBV27; D gene: .; CDR3 DNA: TGTGCCAGCAGCGGGAGTGGATTCTACGAGCAGTACTTC; CDR3 protein: CASSGSGFYEQYF
J gene: TRBJ2-3; clone size: few; V gene: TRBV27; D gene: TRBD1; CDR3 DNA: TGTGCCAGCAGTTCGACAGGGTGGGCAGATACGCAGTATTTT; CDR3 protein: CASSSTGWADTQYF
J gene: TRBJ2-1; clone size: .; V gene: TRBV28; D gene: TRBD1; CDR3 DNA: TGTGCCAGCAAACGACAGGGTCGGAATGAGCAGTTCTTC; CDR3 protein: CASKRQGRNEQFF
J gene: TRBJ1-4; clone size: many; V gene: TRBV21-1; D gene: .; CDR3 DNA: TGTGCCAGCACCCTCACAGGGGGCTCTAATGAAAAACTGTTTTTT; CDR3 protein: CASTLTGGSNEKLFF
J gene: TRBJ1-4; clone size: few; V gene: TRBV19; D gene: .; CDR3 DNA: TGTGCCAGTAGTATCGGCCAGGGTGCAACTAATGAAAAACTGTTTTTT; CDR3 protein: CASSIGQGATNEKLFF
J gene: TRBJ2-1; clone size: few; V gene: TRBV7-2; D gene: TRBD2; CDR3 DNA: TGTGCCAGCAGCGAGACTAGCGGGAATTACAATGAGCAGTTCTTC; CDR3 protein: CASSETSGNYNEQFF
J gene: TRBJ1-2; clone size: many; V gene: TRBV30; D gene: .; CDR3 DNA: TGTGCCTGGACCGGCGTTAAGGGCAGGAGGGTTTATGGCTACACCTTC; CDR3 protein: CAWTGVKGRRVYGYTF
J gene: TRBJ2-3; clone size: few; V gene: TRBV7-9; D gene: .; CDR3 DNA: TGTGCCAGCAGCCCCACCAGGGGAGACAGAGATACGCAGTATTTT; CDR3 protein: CASSPTRGDRDTQYF
J gene: TRBJ2-3; clone size: few; V gene: TRBV9; D gene: .; CDR3 DNA: TGTGCCAGCAAGCCCCTGCCAGATACGCAGTATTTT; CDR3 protein: CASKPLPDTQYF
J gene: TRBJ2-1; clone size: .; V gene: TRBV6-1; D gene: .; CDR3 DNA: TGTGCCAGCACCAAACAGGGCCTCTCCTACAATGAGCAGTTCTTC; CDR3 protein: CASTKQGLSYNEQFF
J gene: TRBJ2-1; clone size: few; V gene: TRBV19; D gene: .; CDR3 DNA: TGTGCCAGTAGTCCCGACTACTACAATGAGCAGTTCTTC; CDR3 protein: CASSPDYYNEQFF
J gene: TRBJ2-7; clone size: few; V gene: TRBV27; D gene: TRBD2; CDR3 DNA: TGTGCCAGCAGTTTGGGGGGGAGTGAGTACGAGCAGTACTTC; CDR3 protein: CASSLGGSEYEQYF
J gene: TRBJ1-1; clone size: many; V gene: TRBV19; D gene: .; CDR3 DNA: TGTGCCAGTAGTATAGGAGGGAGCCCTGAAGCTTTCTTT; CDR3 protein: CASSIGGSPEAFF
J gene: TRBJ1-2; clone size: few; V gene: TRBV27; D gene: .; CDR3 DNA: TGTGCCAGCAGCCCCAGGGGTTTGGGCTACACCTTC; CDR3 protein: CASSPRGLGYTF
J gene: TRBJ2-5; clone size: .; V gene: TRBV6-5; D gene: .; CDR3 DNA: TGTGCCAGCAGCAGAGGAGAGACCCAGTACTTC; CDR3 protein: CASSRGETQYF
J gene: TRBJ2-7; clone size: .; V gene: TRBV27; D gene: TRBD2; CDR3 DNA: TGTGCCAGCAGTAGGCTAGCGGATCGATACGAGCAGTACTTC; CDR3 protein: CASSRLADRYEQYF
J gene: TRBJ2-2; clone size: .; V gene: TRBV2; D gene: TRBD2; CDR3 DNA: TGTGCCAGCAGTAGGACTAGCGGCACCGGGGAGCTGTTTTTT; CDR3 protein: CASSRTSGTGELFF
J gene: TRBJ2-1; clone size: .; V gene: TRBV10-3; D gene: TRBD2; CDR3 DNA: TGTGCCATCAGTGAACGGGGGGACAATGAGCAGTTCTTC; CDR3 protein: CAISERGDNEQFF
J gene: TRBJ2-1; clone size: many; V gene: TRBV9; D gene: TRBD2; CDR3 DNA: TGTGCCAGCAGCGTAGCGGGGGCTAGCGGGAGGCCCGGGTGGGATGAGCAGTTCTTC; CDR3 protein: CASSVAGASGRPGWDEQFF
J gene: TRBJ1-1; clone size: .; V gene: TRBV28; D gene: .; CDR3 DNA: TGTGCCAGCAGTGATGGACAGAACACTGAAGCTTTCTTT; CDR3 protein: CASSDGQNTEAFF
J gene: TRBJ2-4; clone size: .; V gene: TRBV6-6; D gene: TRBD1; CDR3 DNA: TGTGCCAGCAGTTACGGGACAGGGTCGGGGATGGTTCAGTACTTC; CDR3 protein: CASSYGTGSGMVQYF
J gene: TRBJ2-5; clone size: .; V gene: TRBV4-1; D gene: TRBD2; CDR3 DNA: TGCGCCAGCAGCCAAGAACGTGGACCTAGCGGTCAAGAGACCCAGTACTTC; CDR3 protein: CASSQERGPSGQETQYF
J gene: TRBJ2-7; clone size: .; V gene: TRBV30; D gene: TRBD2; CDR3 DNA: TGTGCCTGGAGCGGGAGGGCGGATTCCTACGAGCAGTACTTC; CDR3 protein: CAWSGRADSYEQYF
J gene: TRBJ1-2; clone size: few; V gene: TRBV6-5; D gene: TRBD1; CDR3 DNA: TGTGCCAGCAGTTACTCGTCAGGCAGGGGGCTTCCTGGCTACACCTTC; CDR3 protein: CASSYSSGRGLPGYTF
J gene: TRBJ2-7; clone size: .; V gene: TRBV11-3; D gene: .; CDR3 DNA: TGTGCCAGCAGAGGTGGCCCTCTAGGCTACGAGCAGTACTTC; CDR3 protein: CASRGGPLGYEQYF
J gene: TRBJ2-3; clone size: once; V gene: TRBV29-1; D gene: .; CDR3 DNA: TGCAGCGTACAGCAGGTCATCACAGATACGCAGTATTTT; CDR3 protein: CSVQQVITDTQYF
J gene: TRBJ2-7; clone size: many; V gene: TRBV27; D gene: .; CDR3 DNA: TGTGCCAGCAGTTCTATCTACGAGCAGTACTTC; CDR3 protein: CASSSIYEQYF
J gene: TRBJ2-7; clone size: .; V gene: TRBV13; D gene: TRBD2; CDR3 DNA: TGTGCCAGCAGCTTAGGTGTTAGGAGAGCGGGAGAGAAGCAGTACTTC; CDR3 protein: CASSLGVRRAGEKQYF
J gene: TRBJ2-3; clone size: .; V gene: TRBV27; D gene: TRBD2; CDR3 DNA: TGTGCCAGCAGTCGAACTAGCGGGTTCACAGATACGCAGTATTTT; CDR3 protein: CASSRTSGFTDTQYF
J gene: TRBJ1-1; clone size: few; V gene: TRBV5-4; D gene: .; CDR3 DNA: TGTGCCAGCAGCTCACAGAAGAACACTGAAGCTTTCTTT; CDR3 protein: CASSSQKNTEAFF
J gene: TRBJ2-7; clone size: .; V gene: TRBV7-6; D gene: .; CDR3 DNA: TGTGCCAGCAGCGAACAGGGAAACGAGCAGTACTTC; CDR3 protein: CASSEQGNEQYF
J gene: TRBJ2-1; clone size: few; V gene: TRBV5-4; D gene: .; CDR3 DNA: TGTGCCAGCAGCTTGCTGGGGGGCAATGAGCAGTTCTTC; CDR3 protein: CASSLLGGNEQFF
J gene: TRBJ1-1; clone size: .; V gene: TRBV30; D gene: .; CDR3 DNA: TGTGCCTGGAGCGATACAGGGCGGGGGGCTGAAGCTTTCTTT; CDR3 protein: CAWSDTGRGAEAFF
J gene: TRBJ2-3; clone size: .; V gene: TRBV19; D gene: TRBD2; CDR3 DNA: TGTGCCAGTGAGAGCGGGACCTCAAGAGATACGCAGTATTTT; CDR3 protein: CASESGTSRDTQYF
J gene: TRBJ2-1; clone size: few; V gene: TRBV11-1; D gene: TRBD2; CDR3 DNA: TGTGCCAGCAGCCCTCGGACTAGCGGGGGGTACAATGAGCAGTTCTTC; CDR3 protein: CASSPRTSGGYNEQFF
J gene: TRBJ1-4; clone size: .; V gene: TRBV19; D gene: TRBD1; CDR3 DNA: TGTGCCAGTAGTTCCTGGACAGGGAGAGACGAAAAACTGTTTTTT; CDR3 protein: CASSSWTGRDEKLFF
J gene: TRBJ2-3; clone size: .; V gene: TRBV19; D gene: TRBD1; CDR3 DNA: TGTGCCAGTAGTGGGGACCGGGACAGGAGCACAGATACGCAGTATTTT; CDR3 protein: CASSGDRDRSTDTQYF
J gene: TRBJ2-1; clone size: .; V gene: TRBV7-9; D gene: .; CDR3 DNA: TGTGCCAGCAGCTCGGTTAGTGGGCAGTTCTTC; CDR3 protein: CASSSVSGQFF
J gene: TRBJ2-5; clone size: .; V gene: TRBV29-1; D gene: TRBD1; CDR3 DNA: TGCAGCGTCGACGGACAGGCGGAGGTAGAGACCCAGTACTTC; CDR3 protein: CSVDGQAEVETQYF
J gene: TRBJ2-1; clone size: .; V gene: TRBV19; D gene: TRBD1; CDR3 DNA: TGTGCCAGTAGTCCAAAACAGGGGTTAACCTACAATGAGCAGTTCTTC; CDR3 protein: CASSPKQGLTYNEQFF
J gene: TRBJ2-1; clone size: .; V gene: TRBV30; D gene: .; CDR3 DNA: TGTGCCTGGAGTGGGGCCTCTGTTAGGCAGTTCTTC; CDR3 protein: CAWSGASVRQFF
J gene: TRBJ2-3; clone size: few; V gene: TRBV5-1; D gene: .; CDR3 DNA: TGCGCCAGCAGCTTTACTTCTAGCACAGATACGCAGTATTTT; CDR3 protein: CASSFTSSTDTQYF
J gene: TRBJ2-7; clone size: .; V gene: TRBV14; D gene: .; CDR3 DNA: TGTGCCAGCAGCCGAGACCCCTCGGGTGAGCAGTACTTC; CDR3 protein: CASSRDPSGEQYF
J gene: TRBJ2-2; clone size: .; V gene: TRBV19; D gene: TRBD2; CDR3 DNA: TGTGCCAGTAGACCGACTAGCGGGAGTCCCGGGGAGCTGTTTTTT; CDR3 protein: CASRPTSGSPGELFF